The 2 T cell receptor beta chains below all came from one sample that was sequenced in a study of tumor-infiltrating lymphocytes in primary liver carcinoma. The template, about 540 ng total RNA, yielded TCR beta cDNA made with a constant-region primer. Researchers made the TCR beta libraries by running three nested multiplex PCR rounds with slightly modified ARM-PCR. The opening two PCR rounds, nine to eleven cycles each, paired TRBV1-TRBV30 forward primers with a C-beta reverse primer. TCRdb re-called the multiplex PCR reads with MiXCR, one entry per CDR3 protein. Among under 25,000 distinct CDR3 sequences, more than 70% were seen once, and the ten largest hold about 32%. Co-extracted RNA and DNA came from around 18-30 mg of unsorted bulk tissue. Sequenced sample: liver tumor tissue from sampling region 5. Subset meaning: tumor region T5, tumor centre. These receptors were taken from a woman in her twenties or thirties with primary liver carcinoma and hepatitis B virus infection.

A note on this clonotype: Here the CDR3 omits its conserved ending phenylalanine or tryptophan, so a read error is the likely source. The rearrangement uses TRBV29-1 and TRBJ2-7; 8 nucleotides agree with TRBD1. This CDR3 comprises 13 residues. V lost 3 bases and J lost 3; bases outside the gene matches: 4. In germline, CDR1 is SQVTM, CDR2 ANQGSEA. CDR3 amino acids: CSVEDRVGYEQYL. The CDR3 DNA follows: TGCAGCGTTGAGGACAGGGTAGGCTACGAGCAGTACTTG.

By sample share, this clonotype is medium-sized. CDR3 nucleotides: TGCAGCGTAGCCAGTCGGAAGCAGGTCTACGAGCAGTACTTC. Encoded protein: CSVASRKQVYEQYF. The chain couples TRBV29-1 to TRBJ2-7; D call uncertain. CDR1 SQVTM and CDR2 ANQGSEA come from the germline V gene. The CDR3 consists of 14 residues. V lost 6 bases to trimming and J lost 3 bases, with 18 bases between them.